A selection of T cell receptor beta chains follows, all from one sample in a study of type 1 regulatory T cells. A single record per CDR3 protein comes from TCRdb applying MiXCR to the reads. The sample records approximately 97,000 distinct CDR3 sequences, roughly 28% being singletons. The sequenced material came from CD4+ T cells, either the whole sample or a sorted fraction (not recorded which). These receptors were obtained from a human donor in good health. The CDR3 runs from the conserved cysteine through the conserved F or W. Each record gives: V gene, J gene, D gene, clone size, CDR3 DNA, CDR3 protein. A D gene is named only where the DNA matches it firmly. A row's size may be missing; if present it is once, few, many or a size class.

TRBV3-1	TRBJ2-1	.	.	TGTGCCAGCAGCCAAGAGGGTCAGCCTCACCACCGTCAGGCTACCCCGCAGTTCTTC	CASSQEGQPHHRQATPQFF
TRBV7-6	TRBJ2-7	TRBD2	.	TGTGCCAGCAGCTTAGGTCCTAGCGGGAGCTACGAGCAGTACTTC	CASSLGPSGSYEQYF
TRBV16	TRBJ2-5	.	.	TGTGCCAGCAGCCAATACGGAAACCAAGAGACCCAGTACTTC	CASSQYGNQETQYF
TRBV27	TRBJ2-1	TRBD2	.	TGTGCCAGCAGTTTACTGGGACTAGCGGGCCAGGGGGGGCAGTTCTTC	CASSLLGLAGQGGQFF
TRBV4-3	TRBJ2-1	.	few	TGCGCCAGCAGCCAAGACGTCTCCAGGGGACACCTAAGGCACAATGAGCAGTTCTTC	CASSQDVSRGHLRHNEQFF
TRBV7-9	TRBJ2-3	.	few	TGTGCCAGCAGCCGAGGGACCACCGAAAGCACAGATACGCAGTATTTT	CASSRGTTESTDTQYF
TRBV7-2	TRBJ2-2	TRBD2	few	TGTGCCAGGGGACTAGCGGGAGGGAACACCGGGGAGCTGTTTTTT	CARGLAGGNTGELFF
TRBV20-1	TRBJ2-7	.	.	TGCAGTGCTAGACCCCAGGGTAACTCCTACGAGCAGTACTTC	CSARPQGNSYEQYF
TRBV3-1	TRBJ2-1	TRBD2	few	TGTGCCAGCAGCCAAGGACTAGCGGCTAAAACGAATGAGCAGTTCTTC	CASSQGLAAKTNEQFF
TRBV5-1	TRBJ2-5	.	many	TGCGCCAGCAGCTTGGGCCAAGAGACCCAGTACTTC	CASSLGQETQYF
TRBV5-1	TRBJ2-1	TRBD1	.	TGCGCCAGCAGCCCGGACAGGGGGTACAATGAGCAGTTCTTC	CASSPDRGYNEQFF
TRBV2	TRBJ2-7	.	few	TGTGCCAGCAGTGTTGGCAGGGGTGAGTCCTACGAGCAGTACTTC	CASSVGRGESYEQYF
TRBV6-5	TRBJ2-1	.	many	TGTGCCAGCAGTTACTCTAGAGTATACAATGAGCAGTTCTTC	CASSYSRVYNEQFF
TRBV7-8	TRBJ2-7	.	.	TGTGCCAGCAGCTTAAACAGCCCCTACGAGCAGTACTTC	CASSLNSPYEQYF
TRBV7-6	TRBJ2-1	TRBD2	.	TGTGCCAGCAGGGGGGTAGCGGGAAGCTCCTACAATGAGCAGTTCTTC	CASRGVAGSSYNEQFF
TRBV11-1	TRBJ2-3	TRBD2	few	TGTGCCAGCAGCAGCGGGAGGGACGCAGATACGCAGTATTTT	CASSSGRDADTQYF
TRBV4-3	TRBJ1-6	.	few	TGCGCCAGCAGCCAAGATTTCGGGGTTGGATATAATTCACCCCTCCACTTT	CASSQDFGVGYNSPLHF
TRBV7-2	TRBJ1-2	.	.	TGTGCCAGCAGCCCCCCCCCCGTCTATGGCTACACCTTC	CASSPPPVYGYTF
TRBV29-1	TRBJ1-2	.	.	TGCAGCGTTAATTCCGGGGCTCCCTATGGCTACACCTTC	CSVNSGAPYGYTF
TRBV28	TRBJ2-2	TRBD2	.	TGTGCCAGCAGTGACCCGATAAGAATCACTGGCGCTAGCGGGAGGGGAATGGCCGGGGGGCTGTTTTTT	CASSDPIRITGASGRGMAGGLFF
TRBV5-5	TRBJ2-7	.	.	TGTGCCAGCAGCTTGAAAAGGAGCTCCTACGAGCAGTACTTC	CASSLKRSSYEQYF
TRBV29-1	TRBJ1-3	.	.	TGCAGCGTTTCGGCGTTCTCTGGAAACACCATATATTTT	CSVSAFSGNTIYF
TRBV7-9	TRBJ2-5	.	few	TGTGCCAGCAGCTTAGAGGATTCTTGGCGTACTCGGGAGACCCAGTACTTC	CASSLEDSWRTRETQYF
TRBV5-1	TRBJ2-5	TRBD2	few	TGCGCCAGCAGCTTGGGACTAGCGGCTAACCAAGAGACCCAGTACTTC	CASSLGLAANQETQYF
TRBV7-6	TRBJ2-5	.	.	TGTGCCAGCAGCCAGGGGGGGGCGGAGACCCAGTACTTC	CASSQGGAETQYF
TRBV3-1	TRBJ2-2	TRBD2	.	TGTGCCAGCAGCCACGGGGATAGAGCGGGGACCTATGGCGGGGAGCTGTTTTTT	CASSHGDRAGTYGGELFF
TRBV6-1	TRBJ2-1	.	.	TGTGCCAGCACTCTAACCTTAACAGGTAGGAATGAGCAGTTCTTC	CASTLTLTGRNEQFF
TRBV12-3/TRBV12-4	TRBJ2-1	TRBD2	.	TGTGCCAGCAGAAAGAGACTAGCGGGATCCGGCAATGAGCAGTTCTTC	CASRKRLAGSGNEQFF
TRBV7-2	TRBJ2-7	.	few	TGTGCCAGCAGCTTCCGGCCGCTACACGAGCAGTACTTC	CASSFRPLHEQYF
TRBV10-3	TRBJ1-1	.	.	TGTGCCATCAGTGAGACCCGGGACATGGCTGAAGCTTTCTTT	CAISETRDMAEAFF
TRBV7-2	TRBJ1-3	.	.	TGTGCCAGCAGCACGGACAGACAAGGCACCATATATTTT	CASSTDRQGTIYF